The 12 T cell receptor beta chains below were found in one sample sequenced in a study of blood T cell repertoires in COVID-19. The repertoire was sequenced with immunoSEQ multiplex PCR; TCRdb's copy has only in-frame clones and lacks some. The table includes some 200,000 clones, about four fifths detected once. The material sequenced was peripheral blood. Source of these receptors: a middle-aged woman with COVID-19, enrolled during active disease.

The genes are TRBV7-8 and TRBJ2-5; D is uncertain. CDR1 SGHVS and CDR2 FQNEAQ come from the germline V gene. This CDR3 has 12 residues. Trimming stripped 1 base from V and 4 bases from J, with 4 bases between. CDR3 amino acids: CASSLVSETQYF. CDR3 coding DNA: TGTGCCAGCAGCTTAGTCTCAGAGACCCAGTACTTC.

The table lists this clone with a count of one. This chain uses TRBV19 with TRBJ2-6; 7 positions match TRBD1. The germline CDR1 and CDR2 sequences are LNHDA and SQIVND (reference sequence). Trimming at V came to 7 bases and at J to 0 bases, leaving 12 bases not matched to a gene. This CDR3 has 18 amino acids. This CDR3 reads CASTSITGVSSGANVLTF. CDR3 nucleotides: TGTGCCAGTACCTCTATAACAGGGGTCAGCTCTGGGGCCAACGTCCTGACTTTC.

This clone was counted between two and nine times. The junction and the germline gene differ at one end; a read error may be behind it. The chain recombines TRBV7-9 with TRBJ1-3, with D unclear. The CDR3 has 15 amino acids. Germline assignment: CDR1 SEHNR and CDR2 FQNEAQ (reference sequence). CDR3 sequence reads: CASTLTGDSGNTIYF. The CDR3 DNA is TGTGCCAGCACCTTAACCGGGGACTCTGGAAACACCATATATTTT. Variable domain in full (rest from reference TRBV7-9 and TRBJ1-3): DTGVSQNPRHKITKRGQNVTFRCDPISEHNRLYWYRQTLGQGPEFLTYFQNEAQLEKSRLLSDRFSAERPKGSFSTLEIQRTEQGDSAMYLCASTLTGDSGNTIYFGEGSWLTVV.

The gene calls are TRBV7-3 and TRBJ1-6; D may be TRBD1 (5 bases). This CDR3 region has 13 residues. Trimming cost V 1 base and J 7 bases, with 5 bases left between them. From germline, CDR1 is SGHTA and CDR2 FQGTGA. CDR3 sequence: CASSLNRNSPLHF. CDR3 DNA sequence: TGTGCCAGCAGCTTAAACAGGAATTCACCCCTCCACTTT.

The CDR3: CAGEPGGTEAFF. DNA for the CDR3: TGTGCCGGAGAGCCAGGGGGCACTGAAGCTTTCTTT. The chain has TRBV7-9 and TRBJ1-1; 7 bases map to TRBD1. Germline values: CDR1 SEHNR, CDR2 FQNEAQ (reference sequence). J gave up 4 bases and V 11 bases, and 7 bases lay outside the gene matches. This CDR3 has 12 residues.

This chain links TRBV3-1 (or the pseudogene TRBV3-2) with TRBJ2-1; 7 nucleotides match TRBD2. Per the germline V gene, CDR1 is LGHDT and CDR2 is YNNKEL (reference sequence). The CDR3 runs 14 residues. V gave up 4 bases and J gave up 4 bases; unmatched junction bases: 4. The CDR3 bases are TGTGCCAGCAGCCCAGGGAGGGCTTACAATGAGCAGTTCTTC. The encoded protein is CASSPGRAYNEQFF.

Worth noting for this clone: This sample also contains other DNA sequences that code for the same CDR3. The CDR3 sequence is CASSVGQGSGANVLTF. Written as DNA, the CDR3 is TGTGCCAGCAGCGTGGGACAGGGGTCTGGGGCCAACGTCCTGACTTTC. The V and J genes are TRBV9 and TRBJ2-6; 10 bases line up with TRBD1. V trimming: 2 bases; J trimming: 1 base; junction bases outside the gene matches: 0. The CDR3 loop spans 16 amino acids. The germline gives CDR1 SGDLS, CDR2 YYNGEE.

The chain couples TRBV4-1 to TRBJ2-2; 8 bases are shared with TRBD1. This CDR3 is 16 amino acids long. CDR1 is MGHRA and CDR2 is YSYEKL in the germline V gene. J was trimmed by 1 base and V by 0 bases; bases with no gene match: 1. CDR3 region: CASSQEGTGNTGELFF. As DNA, the CDR3 is TGCGCCAGCAGCCAAGAGGGGACAGGGAACACCGGGGAGCTGTTTTTT.

This clone was counted once. V usage is TRBV4-2 and J usage is TRBJ2-1, with 13 bases that match TRBD2. After removal of 4 bases from V and 8 bases from J, the junction contained 5 bases not matched to a gene. Germline V gene data show CDR1 as LGHNA and CDR2 as YNFKEQ. This CDR3 region has 15 residues. CDR3 DNA: TGTGCCAGCAGCCCGGAGACTAGCGGGAGGTATGAGCAGTTCTTC. Protein: CASSPETSGRYEQFF.

The chain links TRBV7-9 to TRBJ2-5; D unresolved. The V gene lost 3 bases and the J gene lost 3 bases, with 8 bases spanning the gap. The CDR3 length is 13 residues. Germline V gene sequence: CDR1 SEHNR, CDR2 FQNEAQ (reference sequence). The CDR3 DNA sequence: TGTGCCAGCAGCTTGTCCCTCGAAGAGACCCAGTACTTC. Its protein is CASSLSLEETQYF.

V gene TRBV7-9 combines with J gene TRBJ2-5, with a tentative D call TRBD2 (5 bases). V lost 1 base and J lost 2, with 14 bases in between. Per germline, CDR1 SEHNR and CDR2 FQNEAQ (reference sequence). This CDR3 has 16 residues. CDR3 nucleotides: TGTGCCAGCAGCTTAGGCCACGGCCGGAGGCAAGAGACCCAGTACTTC. Translated, it gives CASSLGHGRRQETQYF.

V and J are TRBV19 and TRBJ2-1; 8 positions match TRBD1. Trimming cost V 3 bases and J 7 bases; bases outside gene matches: 8. Germline values: CDR1 LNHDA, CDR2 SQIVND (reference sequence). The CDR3 has 15 residues. CDR3 loop: CASSISGGSRNEQFF. DNA of the CDR3: TGTGCCAGTAGTATTTCAGGGGGCTCGAGGAATGAGCAGTTCTTC.